The TCR beta chain described here comes from a study of T cells in Graves' hyperthyroidism and ophthalmopathy. Study as a whole: At initial diagnosis, before any treatment had begun, peripheral blood was obtained.

RNA transcripts were the template for amplifying TCR beta CDR3 regions. When the TCR CDR3 underwent first-round RT-PCR, the HTBI primer set was used. TCRdb re-called the multiplex PCR reads through MiXCR, storing one row per CDR3 protein. The sample gives roughly 500,000 distinct CDR3 sequences, 20% to 25% of which show up once; 45% to 50% is in the top ten. V was cut by 6 bases and J by 2 bases, with 16 bases left in between. The CDR3 runs 15 residues. Germline V gene data show CDR1 as MRHNA and CDR2 as SNTAGT. The study included ophthalmopathy patients with Clinical Activity Score at least 3, NOSPECS grade at least 4 and duration under 3 months. Source material for PBMCs was less than 12 ml fresh peripheral blood.

The origin of this receptor is a woman aged 70-85 years with Graves' ophthalmopathy. The source material was blood. This rearrangement joins TRBV6-4 to TRBJ1-1; weak D call: TRBD1 (5 bases). This chain's CDR3 is CASRENTGFNTEAFF. The CDR3 DNA is TGTGCCAGCAGGGAAAATACAGGATTCAACACTGAAGCTTTCTTT.